This entry is about one T cell receptor beta chain. Its antigen remains unidentified. Sample time point: week 11, during vaccination. Mutant IDH1 20-mer peptide, at 300 ug, made up each vaccine dose, with topical imiquimod. CDR1 is MDHEN, CDR2 SYDVKM, per germline. V was pared by 3 bases and J by 0 bases, with 6 bases between. The CDR3 consists of 14 residues. The sample comes from a study of a mutant IDH1 vaccine in newly diagnosed glioma. Whole-study findings and limits: Among all patients, vaccine-induced immune responses occurred in 90% to 95%.

TCRdb keeps only in-frame clones here, not all; method: immunoSEQ multiplex PCR. Of 40,000 to 55,000 clones in the sample, over 75% were seen once. The source was PBMCs, collected from a glioma patient whose treatment included an IDH1 peptide vaccine. This TCR was sampled from a man aged 50 to 59 with glioma. J is TRBJ2-1 and V is TRBV28; unclear D gene. The CDR3 spells CASSFSDSYNEQFF. The CDR3 coding sequence is TGTGCCAGCAGTTTCAGCGACTCCTACAATGAGCAGTTCTTC. Filled out from reference TRBV28 and TRBJ2-1, the complete variable domain reads DVKVTQSSRYLVKRTGEKVFLECVQDMDHENMFWYRQDPGLGLRLIYFSYDVKMKEKGDIPEGYSVSREKKERFSLILESASTNQTSMYLCASSFSDSYNEQFFGPGTRLTVL.